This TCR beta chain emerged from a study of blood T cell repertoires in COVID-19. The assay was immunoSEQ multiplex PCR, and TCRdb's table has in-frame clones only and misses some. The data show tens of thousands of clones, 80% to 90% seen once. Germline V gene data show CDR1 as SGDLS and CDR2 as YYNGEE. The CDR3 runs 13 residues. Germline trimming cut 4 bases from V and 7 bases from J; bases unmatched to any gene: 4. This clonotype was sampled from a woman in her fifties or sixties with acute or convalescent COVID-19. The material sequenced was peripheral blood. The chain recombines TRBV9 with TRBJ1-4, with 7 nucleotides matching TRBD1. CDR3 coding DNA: TGTGCCAGCAGCCCCCCAGGGGGTGAAAAACTGTTTTTT. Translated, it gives CASSPPGGEKLFF.